This T cell receptor beta chain was obtained from a study of follicular helper T cells after annual influenza vaccination. V lost 6 bases to trimming and J lost 0 bases; unmatched junction nucleotides: 4. Germline values: CDR1 SNHLY, CDR2 FYNNEI. The length of the CDR3 is 14 residues. This clone is a singleton in its sample. TCRdb's table, derived via immunoSEQ multiplex PCR, lists solely in-frame clones and lacks some. The sample lists 9,700 or so clones, around 82% seen once, with roughly 0.35% in the top ten. The time point is: 2014-2015 season, 7 days after vaccination. The source of this sequence is an adult who received the influenza vaccine. The sequences come from CXCR5- memory CD4+ T cells sorted from blood, collected 7 days after influenza vaccination. V usage is TRBV2 and J usage is TRBJ2-7; 8 nucleotides align to TRBD2. The CDR3 region has the DNA TGTGCCAGCAGGGACGGGACTAGCTCCTACGAGCAGTACTTC. Translated, it gives CASRDGTSSYEQYF. Together with reference TRBV2 and TRBJ2-7, the CDR3 gives the full variable domain: EPEVTQTPSHQVTQMGQEVILRCVPISNHLYFYWYRQILGQKVEFLVSFYNNEISEKSEIFDDQFSVERPDGSNFTLKIRSTKLEDSAMYFCASRDGTSSYEQYFGPGTRLTVT.